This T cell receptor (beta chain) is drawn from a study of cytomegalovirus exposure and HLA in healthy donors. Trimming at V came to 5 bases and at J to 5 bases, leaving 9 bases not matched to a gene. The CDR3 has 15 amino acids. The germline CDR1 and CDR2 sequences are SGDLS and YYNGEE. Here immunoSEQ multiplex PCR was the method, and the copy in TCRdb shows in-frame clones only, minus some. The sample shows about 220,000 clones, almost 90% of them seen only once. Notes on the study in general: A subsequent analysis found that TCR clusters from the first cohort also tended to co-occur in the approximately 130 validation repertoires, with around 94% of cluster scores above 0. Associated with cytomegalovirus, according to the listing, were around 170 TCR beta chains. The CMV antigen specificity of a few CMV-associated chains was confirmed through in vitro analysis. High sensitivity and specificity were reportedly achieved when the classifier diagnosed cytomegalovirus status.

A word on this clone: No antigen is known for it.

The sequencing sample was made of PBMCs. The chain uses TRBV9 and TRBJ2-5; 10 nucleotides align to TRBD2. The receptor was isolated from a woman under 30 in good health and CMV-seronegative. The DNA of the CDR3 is TGTGCCAGCAGTTTAGCGGGAGGCCGGGGGGAGACCCAGTACTTC. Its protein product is CASSLAGGRGETQYF.